The 19 T cell receptor beta chains reported below all come from one sample, sequenced in a study of beta chain features in type 1 diabetes. The study reverse transcribed the entire isolated RNA, so it sequenced expressed TCRB transcripts. The method was immunoSEQ multiplex PCR; TCRdb's version includes in-frame clones alone and lacks a portion of them. The table lists about 180,000 clones, about 13% of them singletons, with roughly 0.6% in the top ten. The sample comprised central memory CD4+ T cells from blood. All receptors derive from a woman between 18 and 30 years old in good health.

CDR3 loop: CASSFLANTEAFF. CDR3 DNA sequence: TGCGCCAGCAGCTTTCTGGCGAACACTGAAGCTTTCTTT. The chain joins TRBV5-1 to TRBJ1-1; D uncertain. V lost 2 bases and J 1 base, leaving 6 bases between the germline ends. Germline V gene lookup returns CDR1 SGHRS and CDR2 YFSETQ. The CDR3 loop spans 13 amino acids. The variable domain in full, completed from reference TRBV5-1 and TRBJ1-1, reads KAGVTQTPRYLIKTRGQQVTLSCSPISGHRSVSWYQQTPGQGLQFLFEYFSETQRNKGNFPGRFSGRQFSNSRSEMNVSTLELGDSALYLCASSFLANTEAFFGQGTRLTVV.

The V call is TRBV30, the J call TRBJ2-2; possibly TRBD2 for D (6 bases). Germline CDR1 GTSNPN, CDR2 SVGIG (reference sequence). The CDR3 runs to 16 residues. Deletions cut 1 base from V and 3 bases from J, with 15 bases between. CDR3 residues: CAWSGVDSGYTGELFF. As DNA, the CDR3 is TGTGCCTGGAGTGGGGTCGACAGCGGGTACACCGGGGAGCTGTTTTTT.

This sequence joins TRBV1 and TRBJ2-5; the D call in the table, TRBD2, was not verified against the DNA. TRBV1 is recorded as a pseudogene. There are 17 residues in the CDR3. The CDR3 protein is CTSSPSGTGRTQETQYF. CDR3 sequence (DNA): TGCACCAGCAGCCCCTCCGGGACCGGGAGGACCCAAGAGACCCAGTACTTC.

This clone has a handful of counts. The chain employs TRBV29-1 and TRBJ2-7; 7 nucleotides agree with TRBD1. V was clipped by 0 bases and J by 5 bases; unmatched bases: 10. Germline lookup yields CDR1 SQVTM and CDR2 ANQGSEA. CDR3 length: 15 residues. The CDR3 bases are TGCAGCGTTGAAGAGGCGGCAGGGGGTATAGACGAGCAGTACTTC. Translation gives CSVEEAAGGIDEQYF.

The chain is built from TRBV10-3 and TRBJ1-2; D is unclear. The CDR3 has 13 residues. The V end was cut by 7 bases, the J end by 3 bases, with 12 bases between. Germline lookup yields CDR1 ENHRY and CDR2 SYGVKD. CDR3 sequence reads: CAITSRIDYGYTF. The DNA of the CDR3 is TGTGCCATCACATCGAGAATCGACTATGGCTACACCTTC.

This clone was seen a few times. This chain uses TRBV10-3 with TRBJ2-2; D is perhaps TRBD2 (6 bases). The CDR3 is 16 amino acids. The germline CDR1 and CDR2 sequences are ENHRY and SYGVKD. Trimming pared 5 bases from V and 1 base from J, leaving 14 bases between. The CDR3 is CAISPYNGGNTGELFF. The CDR3 nucleotides read TGTGCCATCAGTCCATATAACGGGGGGAACACCGGGGAGCTGTTTTTT.

The rearrangement links TRBV9 to TRBJ2-1; 8 bases line up with TRBD2. The germline V gene has CDR1 SGDLS and CDR2 YYNGEE. The CDR3 runs 16 residues. V lost 4 bases to trimming and J lost 5 bases; unmatched junction nucleotides: 11. The CDR3 nucleotides are TGTGCCAGCAGCCCTCTCGGGGGGGGGCAGCACAATGAGCAGTTCTTC. It translates to CASSPLGGGQHNEQFF.

This clone was picked up a small number of times. J is TRBJ1-5 and V is TRBV2; 10 bases are a match to TRBD1. The CDR3 totals 14 residues. Germline V gene sequence: CDR1 SNHLY, CDR2 FYNNEI. V lost 8 bases to trimming and J lost 7 bases; unmatched junction nucleotides: 8. The DNA of the CDR3 is TGTGCCAGCGAGGGACAGGGGTCACGGCAGCCCCAGCATTTT. Its protein product is CASEGQGSRQPQHF. Full variable domain (remainder filled in from reference TRBV2 and TRBJ1-5): EPEVTQTPSHQVTQMGQEVILRCVPISNHLYFYWYRQILGQKVEFLVSFYNNEISEKSEIFDDQFSVERPDGSNFTLKIRSTKLEDSAMYFCASEGQGSRQPQHFGDGTRLSIL.

This clone was counted ten times or more. DNA for the CDR3: TGTGCCAGCAGTTCTCGACAGTTCGGAGAAGCTTTCTTT. Its protein product is CASSSRQFGEAFF. The rearrangement joins TRBV2 to TRBJ1-1; D might be TRBD1 (5 bases). Germline CDR1 is SNHLY and CDR2 is FYNNEI. This CDR3 is 13 amino acids long. V lost 5 bases and J lost 8, with 15 bases in between.

The CDR3 DNA sequence: TGTGCCAGCTCACCAGCAACAGGGAGATACGAGCAGTACTTC. This sequence encodes CASSPATGRYEQYF. The J gene is TRBJ2-7, the V gene TRBV18; D may be TRBD1 (6 bases). The V end was cut by 2 bases, the J end by 4 bases, with 12 bases between. This CDR3 comprises 14 residues. The germline V gene has CDR1 KGHSH and CDR2 LQKENI.

The chain combines TRBV14 with TRBJ2-5; 7 nucleotides agree with TRBD1. With V trimmed by 2 bases and J by 1 base, 7 bases remained unmatched. CDR1 SGHDN and CDR2 FVKESK come from the germline V gene. There are 16 residues in the CDR3. The CDR3 sequence: CASSQPTGNRQETQYF. DNA for the CDR3: TGTGCCAGCAGCCAACCGACAGGGAACCGCCAAGAGACCCAGTACTTC.

This clone was detected a few times. The chain combines TRBV7-9 with TRBJ2-1; TRBD2 is a possible D gene (5 bases). V lost 2 bases and J 6 bases, leaving 14 bases between the germline ends. Germline CDR1 and CDR2: SEHNR and FQNEAQ (reference sequence). The CDR3 length is 15 residues. The CDR3 DNA is TGTGCCAGCAGCTTACGTAGCGCAGCTAGCAATGAGCAGTTCTTC. This gives the protein CASSLRSAASNEQFF.

The J gene is TRBJ2-7, the V gene TRBV4-2, with 9 bases matching TRBD1. Germline V gene sequence: CDR1 LGHNA, CDR2 YNFKEQ. This CDR3 region has 14 residues. V lost 4 bases, J lost 6 bases, and 7 bases stayed unmatched. CDR3 loop: CASSPAGQGSEQYF. CDR3 bases: TGTGCCAGCAGCCCGGCGGGACAGGGATCCGAGCAGTACTTC.

This clone has only a few counts. The chain joins TRBV7-2 to TRBJ2-7; 9 nucleotides agree with TRBD1. V lost 7 bases, J lost 6 bases, and 13 bases stayed unmatched. This CDR3 has 15 residues. Germline-derived CDR1 and CDR2 are SGHTA and FQGNSA. The CDR3 spells CASTSPGTGRGEQYF. The DNA for the CDR3 is TGTGCCAGCACCTCCCCCGGGACAGGGCGCGGCGAGCAGTACTTC.

The chain employs TRBV30 and TRBJ2-5; D is perhaps TRBD1 (6 bases). CDR3 length equals 15 residues. Germline loops: CDR1 GTSNPN, CDR2 SVGIG (reference sequence). The V and J ends lost 2 bases and 5 bases respectively, with 18 bases between them. CDR3 nucleotides: TGTGCCTGGAGTTTAGAAAGGGGGTTGCGGGAGACCCAGTACTTC. This gives the protein CAWSLERGLRETQYF. The complete variable domain, with remaining parts taken from reference TRBV30 and TRBJ2-5, reads SQTIHQWPATLVQPVGSPLSLECTVEGTSNPNLYWYRQAAGRGLQLLFYSVGIGQISSEVPQNLSASRPQDRQFILSSKKLLLSDSGFYLCAWSLERGLRETQYFGPGTRLLVL.

For this clone: This specimen includes other DNA sequences encoding the same CDR3. The chain carries TRBV4-1 and TRBJ1-5, with 10 bases that match TRBD1. The V gene's germline CDR1 is MGHRA and CDR2 YSYEKL. The V and J ends lost 0 bases and 4 bases, in that order; junction bases with no gene match: 3. The CDR3 runs 16 residues. The CDR3 reads CASSQDPGQGNQPQHF. Here the CDR3 DNA reads TGCGCCAGCAGCCAAGACCCGGGACAGGGGAATCAGCCCCAGCATTTT.

In its sample, this clone was seen a few times. The V and J genes are TRBV4-2 and TRBJ2-7, with 10 bases that match TRBD2. Trimming at V came to 0 bases and at J to 5 bases, leaving 13 bases not matched to a gene. The V gene's germline CDR1 is LGHNA and CDR2 YNFKEQ. The length of the CDR3 is 18 residues. In DNA, the CDR3 is TGTGCCAGCAGCCAAGAATACTACCGGATAGCGGGAGGTAACGAGCAGTACTTC. Amino acids: CASSQEYYRIAGGNEQYF.

In this sample, this clone turned up a few times. This chain links TRBV13 with TRBJ2-5; 10 nucleotides line up with TRBD2. CDR1 is PRHDT, CDR2 FYEKMQ, per germline (reference sequence). The CDR3 runs to 16 residues. J was trimmed by 5 bases and V by 5 bases; bases with no gene match: 11. The CDR3, as DNA: TGTGCCAGCAGCGTAGAGGAGACTAGCGGGTGGGAGACCCAGTACTTC. Its translation is CASSVEETSGWETQYF.

This clone was found a few times. J is TRBJ1-1 and V is TRBV29-1; the D gene is possibly TRBD1 (6 bases). The ends were cut back, 7 bases at V and 1 base at J, with 22 bases in the middle. Per the germline V gene, CDR1 is SQVTM and CDR2 is ANQGSEA. The CDR3 sequence is 16 residues long. The CDR3, as DNA: TGCAGCGCGCGGACAGCTAGAAAAGGGGGGAACACTGAAGCTTTCTTT. Translating gives CSARTARKGGNTEAFF.